This paragraph covers one T cell receptor (beta chain) sequence. Methods used by the authors: Reference gene primer amplification in the assay estimated nucleated cell counts. Assay used: immunoSEQ multiplex PCR; TCRdb lists only in-frame clones, some missing. For V, J and clone size, that table is used; D and trimming come from the DNA. The sample has about 200,000 clones; over 80% are singletons. The germline CDR1 and CDR2 sequences are MGHRA and YSYEKL. CDR3 length: 16 residues. V gave up 5 bases and J gave up 6 bases; unmatched junction bases: 11. This entry comes from a study of blood T cell repertoires in COVID-19. At the level of the study: Spain, Italy and the United States supplied samples that represented acute and convalescent COVID-19. T cells, B-cell-depleted T cells, or PBMCs supplied cDNA or gDNA.

The sequence derives from a man aged 35 to 55 with acute or convalescent COVID-19. The sequenced sample was peripheral blood. The chain links TRBV4-1 to TRBJ2-1, with 9 bases matching TRBD2. CDR3 sequence reads: CASSASGTSLVNEQFF. The CDR3 nucleotides read TGCGCCAGCAGCGCATCCGGGACTAGCCTGGTCAATGAGCAGTTCTTC.